Listed below are T cell receptor beta chains from one sample, sequenced in a study of blood T cell repertoires in COVID-19. The data were produced by immunoSEQ multiplex PCR, yet TCRdb's version contains in-frame clones alone and is incomplete. The sample lists roughly 280,000 clones; roughly nine tenths were seen once. The sample consisted of PBMCs or T cells enriched from blood (not recorded which). These receptors all come from a young woman who had recovered from COVID-19. Both conserved end residues are part of each CDR3. Each record gives: clone size, D gene, V gene, J gene, CDR3 DNA, CDR3 protein. The D gene is left open where the match is weak. Where a row states a size, it is once, few, many or the class of an expanded clone; other rows omit it.

clone size: NA; D gene: TRBD1; V gene: TRBV28; J gene: TRBJ1-3; CDR3 DNA: TGTGCCAGCAGCCCCCCCGGACAGGGTGGTGGAAACACCATATATTTT; CDR3 protein: CASSPPGQGGGNTIYF
clone size: NA; D gene: TRBD1; V gene: TRBV19; J gene: TRBJ2-2; CDR3 DNA: TGTGCCAGTAATCCAGGGGGCTTGAACACCGGGGAGCTGTTTTTT; CDR3 protein: CASNPGGLNTGELFF
clone size: NA; D gene: NA; V gene: TRBV5-1; J gene: TRBJ2-2; CDR3 DNA: TGCGCCAGCAGTGGAGTTCGACAGCCCAGAGCCGGGGAGCTGTTTTTT; CDR3 protein: CASSGVRQPRAGELFF
clone size: NA; D gene: TRBD2; V gene: TRBV6-5; J gene: TRBJ2-3; CDR3 DNA: TGTGCCAGCAGTTACGGCGGGGGGCCCACAGATACGCAGTATTTT; CDR3 protein: CASSYGGGPTDTQYF
clone size: NA; D gene: TRBD1; V gene: TRBV27; J gene: TRBJ1-1; CDR3 DNA: TGTGCCAGCAGTTTATGGGGGACAGGGCCGAACACTGAAGCTTTCTTT; CDR3 protein: CASSLWGTGPNTEAFF
clone size: NA; D gene: NA; V gene: TRBV12-5; J gene: TRBJ1-4; CDR3 DNA: TGTGCTAGTGGTTTGGTAAGGGGCATCGGAGCTAATGAAAAACTGTTTTTT; CDR3 protein: CASGLVRGIGANEKLFF
clone size: NA; D gene: NA; V gene: TRBV18; J gene: TRBJ2-3; CDR3 DNA: TGTGCCAGCTCACCAGAAACAGGGCCAAACGGGGATACGCAGTATTTT; CDR3 protein: CASSPETGPNGDTQYF
clone size: NA; D gene: NA; V gene: TRBV5-1; J gene: TRBJ1-4; CDR3 DNA: TGCGCCAGCAGCTCAGGACTGTCTAATGAAAAACTGTTTTTT; CDR3 protein: CASSSGLSNEKLFF
clone size: NA; D gene: NA; V gene: TRBV6-6; J gene: TRBJ1-5; CDR3 DNA: TGTGCCAGCAGCCCGGCCGGAGATCAGCCCCAGCATTTT; CDR3 protein: CASSPAGDQPQHF
clone size: once; D gene: NA; V gene: TRBV21-1; J gene: TRBJ2-2; CDR3 DNA: TGTGCCAGCAGCAAAGTCAGGGGCACCGGGGAGCTGTTTTTT; CDR3 protein: CASSKVRGTGELFF
clone size: NA; D gene: NA; V gene: TRBV5-5; J gene: TRBJ1-5; CDR3 DNA: TGTGCCAGCAGCTTAGGAGTCAATAGCAATCAGCCCCAGCATTTT; CDR3 protein: CASSLGVNSNQPQHF
clone size: NA; D gene: TRBD1; V gene: TRBV19; J gene: TRBJ1-2; CDR3 DNA: TGTGCCAGTAGTATAGATTCGACAGGGCCTGATGGCTACACCTTC; CDR3 protein: CASSIDSTGPDGYTF
clone size: once; D gene: NA; V gene: TRBV25-1; J gene: TRBJ1-5; CDR3 DNA: TGTGCCAGCAGTCCAAACTGGGGGGGTGTTGAGAATCAGCCCCAGCATTTT; CDR3 protein: CASSPNWGGVENQPQHF
clone size: NA; D gene: TRBD1; V gene: TRBV5-6; J gene: TRBJ1-5; CDR3 DNA: TGTGCCAGCAGCACAACGGGACAGTATAGCAATCAGCCCCAGCATTTT; CDR3 protein: CASSTTGQYSNQPQHF
clone size: NA; D gene: TRBD1; V gene: TRBV6-5; J gene: TRBJ1-4; CDR3 DNA: TGTGCCAGCGCCTCCGGGACAGGGGTTGAAAAACTGTTTTTT; CDR3 protein: CASASGTGVEKLFF
clone size: NA; D gene: NA; V gene: TRBV4-1; J gene: TRBJ1-5; CDR3 DNA: TGCGCCAGCAGCCAAGATGGACAGCTAGATCAGCCCCAGCATTTT; CDR3 protein: CASSQDGQLDQPQHF
clone size: NA; D gene: NA; V gene: TRBV5-1; J gene: TRBJ2-2; CDR3 DNA: TGCGCCAGCAGCTTCACTCTCACCGGGGAGCTGTTTTTT; CDR3 protein: CASSFTLTGELFF
clone size: NA; D gene: TRBD1; V gene: TRBV24-1; J gene: TRBJ2-7; CDR3 DNA: TGTGCCACCAGTGGGGGGACAGGAGCCTACGAGCAGTACTTC; CDR3 protein: CATSGGTGAYEQYF
clone size: NA; D gene: TRBD2; V gene: TRBV9; J gene: TRBJ2-5; CDR3 DNA: TGTGCCAGCAGCGGACCCGGGGGACTAGCGACAGAAGAGACCCAGTACTTC; CDR3 protein: CASSGPGGLATEETQYF
clone size: NA; D gene: NA; V gene: TRBV15; J gene: TRBJ2-5; CDR3 DNA: TGTGCCACCACGGGCGCAGGGATGCAAGAGACCCAGTACTTC; CDR3 protein: CATTGAGMQETQYF
clone size: NA; D gene: NA; V gene: TRBV29-1; J gene: TRBJ2-3; CDR3 DNA: TGCAGCGTCGCACATGGGCAGAGCACAGATACGCAGTATTTT; CDR3 protein: CSVAHGQSTDTQYF
clone size: once; D gene: NA; V gene: TRBV7-2; J gene: TRBJ2-5; CDR3 DNA: TGTGCCAGCAGCTTATCGACTCCGGGGTTTCCGGAGACCCAGTACTTC; CDR3 protein: CASSLSTPGFPETQYF
clone size: NA; D gene: NA; V gene: TRBV9; J gene: TRBJ1-1; CDR3 DNA: TGTGCCAGCAGCGTAACACCTCAGGGGAACACTGAAGCTTTCTTT; CDR3 protein: CASSVTPQGNTEAFF
clone size: NA; D gene: NA; V gene: TRBV19; J gene: TRBJ1-2; CDR3 DNA: TGTGCCAGTAGTATGGGGGGGCTTGGCTACACCTTC; CDR3 protein: CASSMGGLGYTF
clone size: few; D gene: NA; V gene: TRBV18; J gene: TRBJ1-1; CDR3 DNA: TGTGCCAGCTCAATGGACACCTTCACTGAAGCTTTCTTT; CDR3 protein: CASSMDTFTEAFF
clone size: NA; D gene: NA; V gene: TRBV30; J gene: TRBJ2-1; CDR3 DNA: TGTGCCTGGAGTAGGAGCTCCTACAATGAGCAGTTCTTC; CDR3 protein: CAWSRSSYNEQFF
clone size: NA; D gene: NA; V gene: TRBV5-4; J gene: TRBJ2-3; CDR3 DNA: TGTGCCAGCACCCGCGGGCGTACAGATACGCAGTATTTT; CDR3 protein: CASTRGRTDTQYF
clone size: NA; D gene: TRBD1; V gene: TRBV19; J gene: TRBJ1-1; CDR3 DNA: TGTGCCAGTAGCCCTACTCCGGGACAGATGAACACTGAAGCTTTCTTT; CDR3 protein: CASSPTPGQMNTEAFF
clone size: NA; D gene: TRBD1; V gene: TRBV30; J gene: TRBJ2-7; CDR3 DNA: TGTGCCTGGAGTAAGTCCCGGACAGGGGTGACCTACGAGCAGTACTTC; CDR3 protein: CAWSKSRTGVTYEQYF
clone size: NA; D gene: NA; V gene: TRBV12-5; J gene: TRBJ2-5; CDR3 DNA: TGTGCTAGCTCGGCTAGTTCTTACCAAGAGACCCAGTACTTC; CDR3 protein: CASSASSYQETQYF
clone size: NA; D gene: NA; V gene: TRBV19; J gene: TRBJ2-7; CDR3 DNA: TGTGCCAGTAGGGAGCGAGAGTTTCCCTACGAGCAGTACTTC; CDR3 protein: CASREREFPYEQYF
clone size: NA; D gene: TRBD1; V gene: TRBV15; J gene: TRBJ1-3; CDR3 DNA: TGTGCCACCAGGGGGACAGCCTCTGGAAACACCATATATTTT; CDR3 protein: CATRGTASGNTIYF
clone size: NA; D gene: NA; V gene: TRBV28; J gene: TRBJ1-5; CDR3 DNA: TGTGCCAGCAGTTCCCCAACGGGTCAGCCCCAGCATTTT; CDR3 protein: CASSSPTGQPQHF
clone size: NA; D gene: TRBD1; V gene: TRBV9; J gene: TRBJ2-1; CDR3 DNA: TGTGCCAGCAGCGCCGGACAGGATTTCAATGAGCAGTTCTTC; CDR3 protein: CASSAGQDFNEQFF
clone size: NA; D gene: NA; V gene: TRBV19; J gene: TRBJ1-5; CDR3 DNA: TGTGCCAGTACCATAACTCCCGGACTCGGGCAGCCCCAGCATTTT; CDR3 protein: CASTITPGLGQPQHF
clone size: NA; D gene: TRBD1; V gene: TRBV28; J gene: TRBJ1-2; CDR3 DNA: TGTGCCAGCAGCATGGGACAGCCCACCCTCTATGGCTACACCTTC; CDR3 protein: CASSMGQPTLYGYTF
clone size: NA; D gene: NA; V gene: TRBV14; J gene: TRBJ1-4; CDR3 DNA: TGTGCCAGCAGCCGAGCAACTAATGAAAAACTGTTTTTT; CDR3 protein: CASSRATNEKLFF
clone size: NA; D gene: TRBD1; V gene: TRBV9; J gene: TRBJ1-3; CDR3 DNA: TGTGCCAGCAGCGAAGAGACAGGGGCTGGAAACACCATATATTTT; CDR3 protein: CASSEETGAGNTIYF
clone size: NA; D gene: NA; V gene: TRBV20-1; J gene: TRBJ1-4; CDR3 DNA: TGCAGTGCACCGGAGGGGTCGGAACTGTTTTTT; CDR3 protein: CSAPEGSELFF
clone size: NA; D gene: TRBD1; V gene: TRBV7-8; J gene: TRBJ1-1; CDR3 DNA: TGTGCCAGCAGCTTAGGACAGGGGATCTGGGTAGCTTTCTTT; CDR3 protein: CASSLGQGIWVAFF
clone size: NA; D gene: TRBD2; V gene: TRBV11-3; J gene: TRBJ2-5; CDR3 DNA: TGTGCCAGCAGCCTCGGGGGGGATCAAGAGACCCAGTACTTC; CDR3 protein: CASSLGGDQETQYF
clone size: NA; D gene: NA; V gene: TRBV3-1/TRBV3-2; J gene: TRBJ1-2; CDR3 DNA: TGTGCCAGCAGCCAATATCTACAGGGCGGCGGCTACACCTTC; CDR3 protein: CASSQYLQGGGYTF
clone size: NA; D gene: NA; V gene: TRBV5-5; J gene: TRBJ1-2; CDR3 DNA: TGTGCCAGCAGCTCCCCTGGGGAGGGCTATGGCTACACCTTC; CDR3 protein: CASSSPGEGYGYTF
clone size: NA; D gene: NA; V gene: TRBV28; J gene: TRBJ2-5; CDR3 DNA: TGTGCCAGCAGTTCCTACGTCGAGACCCAGTACTTC; CDR3 protein: CASSSYVETQYF
clone size: NA; D gene: NA; V gene: TRBV6-5; J gene: TRBJ2-2; CDR3 DNA: TGTGCCAGCAGTTACGGAATGGGACTCAAGTCCGGGGAGCTGTTTTTT; CDR3 protein: CASSYGMGLKSGELFF
clone size: NA; D gene: TRBD1; V gene: TRBV5-1; J gene: TRBJ2-7; CDR3 DNA: TGCGCCAGCAGAGCACAGGGGCCGACCTACGAGCAGTACTTC; CDR3 protein: CASRAQGPTYEQYF
clone size: NA; D gene: TRBD1; V gene: TRBV5-1; J gene: TRBJ2-7; CDR3 DNA: TGCGCCAGCAGCTTGGATGGGACAGGGTTGTACTTC; CDR3 protein: CASSLDGTGLYF
clone size: NA; D gene: TRBD1; V gene: TRBV6-6; J gene: TRBJ2-5; CDR3 DNA: TGTGCCAGCAGTTCACCCAGGGACAGAATATTAGAGACCCAGTACTTC; CDR3 protein: CASSSPRDRILETQYF
clone size: NA; D gene: NA; V gene: TRBV6-5; J gene: TRBJ1-3; CDR3 DNA: TGTGCCAGCAGTTACGCAGGCGACTCTGGAAACACCATATATTTT; CDR3 protein: CASSYAGDSGNTIYF
clone size: once; D gene: TRBD1; V gene: TRBV19; J gene: TRBJ1-5; CDR3 DNA: TGTGCCAGTAGTAACAGGGGGTTAGATCAGCCCCAGCATTTT; CDR3 protein: CASSNRGLDQPQHF
clone size: once; D gene: NA; V gene: TRBV7-9; J gene: TRBJ2-3; CDR3 DNA: TGTGCCAGCAGCTTAGGGCAGGATGTGGATACGCAGTATTTT; CDR3 protein: CASSLGQDVDTQYF
clone size: NA; D gene: NA; V gene: TRBV15; J gene: TRBJ1-1; CDR3 DNA: TGTGCCACCAGCAGAGAAACAGGGCTGAACACTGAAGCTTTCTTT; CDR3 protein: CATSRETGLNTEAFF
clone size: NA; D gene: NA; V gene: TRBV3-1/TRBV3-2; J gene: TRBJ2-2; CDR3 DNA: TGTGCCAGCAGCCCCTTATCAAGAGAGAACACCGGGGAGCTGTTTTTT; CDR3 protein: CASSPLSRENTGELFF
clone size: NA; D gene: TRBD2; V gene: TRBV7-9; J gene: TRBJ2-7; CDR3 DNA: TGTGCCAGCAGCCGAGGGAGGGTCGAGCAGTACTTC; CDR3 protein: CASSRGRVEQYF
clone size: NA; D gene: NA; V gene: TRBV5-1; J gene: TRBJ2-1; CDR3 DNA: TGCGCCAGCAGCTTGGAGCGGGCCTACAATGAGCAGTTCTTC; CDR3 protein: CASSLERAYNEQFF